The sequence of this T cell receptor beta chain was determined in a study of T-cell memory formation after mild COVID-19 (TCRdb year 2021). A note on the overall study: Most TCR sequence clusters were specific to one of the two donors. In a couple of donors, T-cell clones that expanded and contracted after mild COVID-19 were tracked by sequencing TCRalpha and TCRbeta repertoires over time. Two young, previously healthy adult volunteers, one female and one male, were included in the cohort. Points the paper makes about the study in general: From day 15 to 85, contracting clones showed balanced CD4/CD8 phenotypes, whereas a second wave of clones that expanded from day 15 to 37 leaned towards CD4+. Some responding clones were found in pre-infection memory, which suggests that pre-existing cross-reactive memory T cells took part in the SARS-CoV-2 response. SARS-CoV-2 specificity was not confirmed for the second-wave clones peaking on day 37. Contracting CD4+ clones were located mainly in the CM and EM memory subsets, whereas CD8+ clones were found to be enriched in EMRA. The study included only a couple of mild cases, and larger cohorts that include severe cases with pre-infection samples were judged to be necessary.

Sequencer: Illumina NovaSeq 6000. TCRalpha and TCRbeta cDNA libraries were constructed by 5'RACE with constant-segment primers, with sample barcodes and unique molecular identifiers being introduced. RNA was extracted from every sample with Trizol reagent. Library amplification was performed in two PCR steps, and a second sample barcode and Illumina TruSeq adapters were introduced in the second step. The libraries were sequenced on an Illumina NovaSeq using 2 x 150 bp paired-end reads. The source study handled its data this way. Reads were demultiplexed and collapsed into UMI-guided consensus sequences with migec v1.2.7. Using mixcr v2.1.11, UMI consensuses were aligned to TRA and TRB V and J templates and then assembled into clonotypes. Clonotypes were classified as expanded or contracted when called significant by both edgeR and NoisET, with noise models trained on biological replicates. For edgeR calls, the cutoffs were a false discovery rate-adjusted p below 0.01 and a log2 fold-change threshold of 1. As an exploratory analysis of dynamics, PCA with hierarchical clustering was applied to max-normalized trajectories of the 1000 most abundant clonotypes. Each responding clone was given a CD4 or CD8 phenotype based on the CD4+ and CD8+ repertoires, which had been sequenced separately. TCRdb reprocessing: public reads trimmed at Q25 with fastp, clones called with MiXCR, in-frame beta chains kept. Merged by CDR3 protein, the rows form single entries marked with the most common genes and DNA. It is TCRdb's table, rather than the study itself, that gives the V and J calls and clone size. The sample has about 360,000 distinct CDR3 sequences on record, 10% to 15% of them singletons. The top ten hold 20% to 25% of the sample.

There are many counts of this clonotype. The antigen it recognizes is unknown. Within one base of it there is no much larger clone, and no base qualities were kept. Per the germline V gene, SGHTA is the CDR1 and FQGNSA is the CDR2. The CDR3 runs 15 amino acids, cysteine and phenylalanine included. Only CDR3 DNA is held: 45 bases, read in frame from base 1. V trim: 3 bases; J trim: 1 base; unmatched bases: 3. Ficoll-Paque density gradient centrifugation was the method used to isolate PBMCs. This receptor was obtained from a man in his late teens or twenties who had mild COVID-19 (a few samples of this study predate the infection). The sample titles of this study are shuffled in the database, so cell type and time point are left out; the donor was told from shared clones. Recombination joined TRBV7-2 with TRBJ2-3; 8 central nucleotides agree with TRBD2. Sample: PBMCs or a T cell subset sorted from them (not recorded which). The CDR3 reads CASSFRRGGTDTQYF. The sequenced DNA: TGTGCCAGCAGCTTTAGGCGGGGGGGCACAGATACGCAGTATTTT.